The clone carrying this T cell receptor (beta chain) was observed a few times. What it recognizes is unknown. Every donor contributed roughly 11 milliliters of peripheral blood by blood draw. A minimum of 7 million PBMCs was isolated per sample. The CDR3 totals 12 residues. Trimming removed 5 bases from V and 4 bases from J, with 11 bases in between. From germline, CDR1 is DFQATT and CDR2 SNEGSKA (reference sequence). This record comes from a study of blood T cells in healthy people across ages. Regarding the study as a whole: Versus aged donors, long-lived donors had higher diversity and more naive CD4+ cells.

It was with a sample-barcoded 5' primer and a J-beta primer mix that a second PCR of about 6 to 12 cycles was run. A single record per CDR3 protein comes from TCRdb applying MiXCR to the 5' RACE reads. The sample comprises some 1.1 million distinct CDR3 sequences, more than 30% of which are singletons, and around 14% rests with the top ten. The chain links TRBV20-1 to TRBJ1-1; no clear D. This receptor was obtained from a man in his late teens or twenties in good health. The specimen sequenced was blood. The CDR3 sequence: CSAVTWSTEAFF. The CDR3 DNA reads TGCAGTGCTGTTACTTGGAGCACTGAAGCTTTCTTT.